The rows below give T cell receptor beta chains drawn from one sample of a study of blood T cell repertoires in COVID-19. TCRdb's table, derived via immunoSEQ multiplex PCR, lists solely in-frame clones and lacks some. The sample lists about 26,000 clones, around 82% seen once, with 25% to 35% in the top ten. Sequenced material: peripheral blood. The receptors were gathered from a human donor in a cohort sampled during active COVID-19. The CDR3 runs from the conserved cysteine through the conserved F or W. D genes are given only for firm matches. Only part of the rows carry a size: once, few, many, or a class if the clone is expanded.

>TRBJ1-4|TRBV20-1|.|.
CSASEGRIATSEKLFF
TGCAGTGCTAGTGAGGGCCGGATTGCAACTAGTGAAAAACTGTTTTTT
>TRBJ1-5|TRBV6-5|.|TRBD1
CASSRTGDQPQHF
TGTGCCAGCAGTCGGACAGGGGATCAGCCCCAGCATTTT
>TRBJ2-7|TRBV14|.|TRBD1
CASSRPGQGSYEQYF
TGTGCCAGCAGCCGGCCGGGACAGGGCTCCTACGAGCAGTACTTC
>TRBJ1-2|TRBV6-4|few|.
CASSVDSSPNYGYTF
TGTGCCAGCAGTGTCGACAGTTCTCCTAACTATGGCTACACCTTC
>TRBJ1-2|TRBV14|.|.
CASSHGTKAAYGYTF
TGTGCCAGCAGCCACGGGACAAAAGCTGCCTATGGCTACACCTTC
>TRBJ2-1|TRBV18|.|.
CASAVGQGGHNEQFF
TGTGCCAGCGCGGTCGGGCAGGGAGGTCACAATGAGCAGTTCTTC
>TRBJ2-7|TRBV5-4|.|.
CASSNTKAYEQYF
TGTGCCAGCAGTAATACAAAAGCCTACGAGCAGTACTTC
>TRBJ1-1|TRBV13|.|TRBD1
CASSRRQGAPNTEAFF
TGTGCCAGCAGCCGGAGACAGGGGGCCCCGAACACTGAAGCTTTCTTT
>TRBJ2-3|TRBV11-3|.|TRBD2
CASSLRSGSSDTQYF
TGTGCCAGCAGCTTACGAAGCGGGAGCTCAGATACGCAGTATTTT
>TRBJ2-1|TRBV19|.|TRBD2
CASSTTSGGLAFF
TGTGCCAGTAGTACGACTAGCGGGGGCCTTGCGTTCTTC
>TRBJ1-2|TRBV7-2|.|.
CASSLVVGNREGGYTF
TGTGCCAGCAGCTTAGTAGTGGGAAACAGGGAGGGTGGCTACACCTTC
>TRBJ2-1|TRBV15|.|TRBD1
CATSTDRAHNEQFF
TGTGCCACCAGCACGGACAGGGCCCACAATGAGCAGTTCTTC
>TRBJ2-1|TRBV20-1|.|TRBD2
CSASSSGYEQFF
TGCAGTGCTAGTTCTAGCGGATATGAGCAGTTCTTC
>TRBJ2-7|TRBV11-2|.|.
CASSLRAPGNEQYF
TGTGCCAGCAGCTTAAGGGCCCCGGGAAACGAGCAGTACTTC
>TRBJ2-7|TRBV18|.|.
CASSQERRARGSLYEQYF
TGTGCCAGCTCCCAGGAAAGGAGGGCTAGGGGATCATTATACGAGCAGTACTTC
>TRBJ1-3|TRBV6-5|.|.
CASSYSGDSGNTIYF
TGTGCCAGCAGTTACTCCGGGGACTCTGGAAACACCATATATTTT
>TRBJ1-5|TRBV24-1|.|.
CATSDSGGQYSNQPQHF
TGTGCCACCAGTGATTCGGGGGGACAATATAGCAATCAGCCCCAGCATTTT
>TRBJ2-7|TRBV7-9|few|TRBD1
CASNPGQATYEQYF
TGTGCCAGCAACCCGGGACAGGCAACCTACGAGCAGTACTTC
>TRBJ2-7|TRBV4-3|.|TRBD1
CASSRGQGAFEQYF
TGCGCCAGCAGCCGAGGACAGGGGGCCTTCGAGCAGTACTTC
>TRBJ2-5|TRBV9|.|TRBD2
CASSVGLAGRETQYF
TGTGCCAGCAGCGTGGGGCTAGCGGGACGGGAGACCCAGTACTTC
>TRBJ1-5|TRBV6-1|.|TRBD1
CASSVGQGASNQPQHF
TGTGCCAGCAGTGTGGGACAGGGGGCGAGCAATCAGCCCCAGCATTTT
>TRBJ2-2|TRBV19|few|.
CASTPDGANTGELFF
TGTGCCAGTACCCCCGACGGGGCGAACACCGGGGAGCTGTTTTTT
>TRBJ1-4|TRBV28|.|.
CASRSGQIEKLFF
TGTGCCAGCAGGAGCGGGCAGATTGAAAAACTGTTTTTT
>TRBJ1-3|TRBV6-6|.|TRBD1
CASSYPWTGENTIYF
TGTGCCAGCAGTTACCCTTGGACAGGGGAGAACACCATATATTTT
>TRBJ2-5|TRBV6-2/TRBV6-3|.|TRBD2
CASSYYGGGETQYF
TGTGCCAGCAGTTACTACGGCGGGGGAGAGACCCAGTACTTC
>TRBJ2-1|TRBV7-2|.|TRBD2
CASSLEAGGHVEQFF
TGTGCCAGCAGCTTAGAGGCGGGGGGGCACGTTGAGCAGTTCTTC
>TRBJ1-2|TRBV5-6|few|.
CASRAPTGSGYTF
TGTGCCAGCAGAGCGCCTACAGGGTCTGGCTACACCTTC